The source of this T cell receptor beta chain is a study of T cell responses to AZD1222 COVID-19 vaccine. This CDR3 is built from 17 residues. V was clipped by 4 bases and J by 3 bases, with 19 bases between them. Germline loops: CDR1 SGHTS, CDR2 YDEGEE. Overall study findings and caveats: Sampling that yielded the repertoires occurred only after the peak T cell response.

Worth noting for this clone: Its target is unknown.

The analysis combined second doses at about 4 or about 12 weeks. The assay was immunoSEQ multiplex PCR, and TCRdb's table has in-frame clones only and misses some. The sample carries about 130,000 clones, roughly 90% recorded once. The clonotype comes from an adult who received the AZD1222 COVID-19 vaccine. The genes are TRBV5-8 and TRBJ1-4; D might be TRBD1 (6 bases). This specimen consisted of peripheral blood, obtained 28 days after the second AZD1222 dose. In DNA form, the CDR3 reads TGTGCCAGCAGCCCGTGGGGGCAGAAGGGCTCTAATGAAAAACTGTTTTTT. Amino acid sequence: CASSPWGQKGSNEKLFF.